This is a list of T cell receptor beta chains from one sample in a study of blood T cells in healthy people across ages. TCRdb re-analysed the 5' RACE reads in MiXCR, keeping a single row per CDR3 protein. This table holds around 1,000,000 distinct CDR3 sequences, 30% to 40% found once. Input material: blood. The receptors originated from a man younger than 30 in good health. Both conserved end residues are part of each CDR3. A D gene is named only where the DNA matches it firmly. Clone size is not always given. Where it is, it says once, few, many or a class for expanded clones.

.	TRBV10-3	TRBJ1-1	.	CASSQTMNTEAFF	TGTGCCTCATCACAGACCATGAACACTGAAGCTTTCTTT
.	TRBV20-1	TRBJ1-5	.	CSAIPPGEGQPQHF	TGCAGTGCTATCCCTCCAGGGGAGGGGCAGCCCCAGCATTTT
.	TRBV29-1	TRBJ1-1	.	CTSTGAGNTEAFF	TGCACCTCAACGGGCGCGGGGAACACTGAAGCTTTCTTT
.	TRBV7-3	TRBJ1-5	.	CASSLTWGEPQHF	TGTGCCAGCAGCTTAACGTGGGGGGAACCCCAGCATTTT
.	TRBV19	TRBJ1-2	few	CASSAQGDGYTF	TGTGCCAGTAGCGCGCAGGGTGATGGCTACACCTTC
.	TRBV12-3/TRBV12-4	TRBJ2-5	.	CASSFVGGRAETQYF	TGTGCCAGCAGTTTCGTCGGGGGCAGGGCGGAGACCCAGTACTTC
.	TRBV6-6	TRBJ2-5	few	CASSYGQEETQYF	TGTGCCAGCAGTTACGGTCAGGAAGAGACCCAGTACTTC
.	TRBV7-2	TRBJ1-2	few	CASSLARDGGGYTF	TGTGCCAGCAGCTTAGCGAGGGACGGGGGTGGCTACACCTTC
TRBD1	TRBV7-2	TRBJ2-1	few	CASSSRDRGFVDEQFF	TGTGCCAGCAGCAGCCGGGACAGGGGGTTTGTTGATGAGCAGTTCTTC
TRBD1	TRBV12-3/TRBV12-4	TRBJ2-7	.	CASSYDRGEQYF	TGTGCCAGCAGCTACGACAGGGGCGAGCAGTACTTC
TRBD1	TRBV5-1	TRBJ1-4	few	CASSLRTGGDGKLFF	TGCGCCAGCAGCCTCCGGACAGGGGGCGACGGAAAACTGTTTTTT
.	TRBV28	TRBJ2-2	many	CASSLRTGELFF	TGTGCCAGCAGCTTGAGAACCGGGGAGCTGTTTTTT
.	TRBV7-9	TRBJ1-2	few	CASSLGQARHYGYTF	TGTGCCAGCAGCTTAGGACAGGCCAGGCACTATGGCTACACCTTC
.	TRBV4-2	TRBJ1-5	once	CASSQDLAGGNQPQHF	TGTGCCAGCAGCCAAGATTTAGCAGGGGGCAATCAGCCCCAGCATTTT